This TCR beta chain was sequenced for a study of PD-1 blockade in classical Hodgkin lymphoma. TCRdb's copy holds only in-frame clones and misses some; the assay was immunoSEQ multiplex PCR. Here the sample spans 25,000 to 30,000 clones, more than 70% being singletons. Regarding time point: newly diagnosed, previously untreated cHL patient sample. The authors purified CD4+ T cells from thawed PBMCs by magnetic negative selection. Notes on the study in general: In newly diagnosed patients, baseline TCR diversity was reportedly below that of healthy donors.

On this clone itself: What it recognizes is unknown.

V lost 6 bases to trimming and J lost 10 bases, with 25 bases between them. The CDR3 consists of 15 residues. Germline V gene lookup returns CDR1 MDHEN and CDR2 SYDVKM. The chain uses TRBV28 and TRBJ2-7, with D possibly matching TRBD2 (6 bases). Material: CD4+ T cells from blood. The TCR comes from a human donor with classical Hodgkin lymphoma. CDR3 sequence: CASSLGLTPPIVQYF. DNA for the CDR3: TGTGCCAGCAGCTTGGGACTTACTCCACCTATCGTACAGTACTTC.